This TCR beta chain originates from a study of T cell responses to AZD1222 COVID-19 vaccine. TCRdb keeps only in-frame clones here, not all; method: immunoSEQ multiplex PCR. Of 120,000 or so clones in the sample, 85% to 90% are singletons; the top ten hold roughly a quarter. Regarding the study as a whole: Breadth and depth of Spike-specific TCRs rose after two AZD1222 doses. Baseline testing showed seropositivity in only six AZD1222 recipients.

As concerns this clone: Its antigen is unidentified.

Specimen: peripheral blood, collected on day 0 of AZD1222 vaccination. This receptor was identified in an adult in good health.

The CDR3 loop is CASSYRENYGYTF. The CDR3 DNA sequence: TGTGCCAGTAGCTACCGGGAAAACTATGGCTACACCTTC. The rearrangement links TRBV19 to TRBJ1-2; no reliable D call. V dropped 6 bases and J dropped 2 bases, with 10 bases sitting between them. This CDR3 is built from 13 residues. Germline V CDR1 and CDR2: LNHDA, SQIVND (reference sequence).